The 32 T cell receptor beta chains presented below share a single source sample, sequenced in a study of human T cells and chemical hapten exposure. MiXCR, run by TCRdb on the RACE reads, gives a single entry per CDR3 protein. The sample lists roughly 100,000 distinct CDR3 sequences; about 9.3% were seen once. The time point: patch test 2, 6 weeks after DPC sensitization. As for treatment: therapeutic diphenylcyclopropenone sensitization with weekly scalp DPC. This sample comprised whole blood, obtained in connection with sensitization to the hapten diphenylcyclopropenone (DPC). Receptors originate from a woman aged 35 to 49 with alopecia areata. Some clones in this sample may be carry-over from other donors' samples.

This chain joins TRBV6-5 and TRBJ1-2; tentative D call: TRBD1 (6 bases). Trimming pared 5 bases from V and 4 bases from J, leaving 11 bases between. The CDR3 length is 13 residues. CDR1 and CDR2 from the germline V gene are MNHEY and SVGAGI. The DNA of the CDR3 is TGTGCCAGCAGTCACAGGGTGAGCTATGGCTACACCTTC. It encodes CASSHRVSYGYTF.

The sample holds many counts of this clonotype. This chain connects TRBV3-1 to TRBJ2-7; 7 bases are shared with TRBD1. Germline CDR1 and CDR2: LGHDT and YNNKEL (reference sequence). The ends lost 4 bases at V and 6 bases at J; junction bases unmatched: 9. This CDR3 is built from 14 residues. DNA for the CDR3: TGTGCCAGCAGCCTAGGACAGGAGAGAAGCGAGCAGTACTTC. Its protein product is CASSLGQERSEQYF.

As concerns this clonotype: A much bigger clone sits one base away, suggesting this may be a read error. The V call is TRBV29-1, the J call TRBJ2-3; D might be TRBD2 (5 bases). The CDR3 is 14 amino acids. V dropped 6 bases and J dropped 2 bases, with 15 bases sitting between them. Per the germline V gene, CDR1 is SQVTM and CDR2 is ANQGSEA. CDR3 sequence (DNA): TGCAGCGTGCGGCTATCGGGAAACACAGATACGCAGTATTTT. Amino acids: CSVRLSGNTDTQYF.

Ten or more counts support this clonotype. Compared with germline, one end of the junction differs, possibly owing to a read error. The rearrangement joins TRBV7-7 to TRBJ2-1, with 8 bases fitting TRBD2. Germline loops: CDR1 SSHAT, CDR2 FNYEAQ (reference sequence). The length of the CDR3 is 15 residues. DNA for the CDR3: TGTGCTAGCAGCCCAACCAGCGGGAGTATATATGAGCAGTTCTTC. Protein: CASSPTSGSIYEQFF.

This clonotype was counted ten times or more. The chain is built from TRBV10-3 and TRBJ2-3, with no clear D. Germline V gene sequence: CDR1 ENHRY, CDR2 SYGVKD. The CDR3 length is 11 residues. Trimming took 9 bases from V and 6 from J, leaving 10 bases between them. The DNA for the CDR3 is TGTGCCATAAGAGATCGGGATACGCAGTATTTT. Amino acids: CAIRDRDTQYF.

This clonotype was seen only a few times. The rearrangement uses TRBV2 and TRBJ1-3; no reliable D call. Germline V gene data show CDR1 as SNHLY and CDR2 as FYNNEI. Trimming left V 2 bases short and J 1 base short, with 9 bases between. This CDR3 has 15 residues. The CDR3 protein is CASSEFGFSGNTIYF. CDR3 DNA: TGTGCCAGCAGTGAATTTGGCTTTTCTGGAAACACCATATATTTT.

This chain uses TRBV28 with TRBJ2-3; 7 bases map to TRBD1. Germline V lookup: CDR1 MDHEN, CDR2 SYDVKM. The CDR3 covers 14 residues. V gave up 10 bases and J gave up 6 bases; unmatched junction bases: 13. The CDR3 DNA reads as TGTGCCACATCTCCTTACAGGGGATTGGATACGCAGTATTTT. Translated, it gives CATSPYRGLDTQYF.

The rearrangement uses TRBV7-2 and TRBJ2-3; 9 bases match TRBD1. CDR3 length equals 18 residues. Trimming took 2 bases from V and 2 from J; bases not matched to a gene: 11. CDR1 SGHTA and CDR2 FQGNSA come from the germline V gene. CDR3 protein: CASSLFSSGTGHTDTQYF. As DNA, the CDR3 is TGTGCCAGCAGCTTATTTTCCTCCGGGACAGGGCACACAGATACGCAGTATTTT.

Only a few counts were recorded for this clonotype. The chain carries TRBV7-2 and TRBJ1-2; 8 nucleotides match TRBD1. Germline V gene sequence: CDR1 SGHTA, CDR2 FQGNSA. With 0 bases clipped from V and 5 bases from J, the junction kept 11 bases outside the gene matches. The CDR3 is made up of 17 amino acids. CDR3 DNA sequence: TGTGCCAGCAGCTTAGCGTCTCCCCTAACAGGGGGTTATGGCTACACCTTC. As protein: CASSLASPLTGGYGYTF. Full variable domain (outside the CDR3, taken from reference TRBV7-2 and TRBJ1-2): GAGVSQSPSNKVTEKGKDVELRCDPISGHTALYWYRQSLGQGLEFLIYFQGNSAPDKSGLPSDRFSAERTGGSVSTLTIQRTQQEDSAVYLCASSLASPLTGGYGYTFGSGTRLTVV.

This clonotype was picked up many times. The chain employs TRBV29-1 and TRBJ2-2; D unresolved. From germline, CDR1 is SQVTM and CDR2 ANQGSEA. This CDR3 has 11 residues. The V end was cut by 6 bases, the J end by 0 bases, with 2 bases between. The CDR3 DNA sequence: TGCAGCGTCTCGAACACCGGGGAGCTGTTTTTT. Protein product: CSVSNTGELFF.

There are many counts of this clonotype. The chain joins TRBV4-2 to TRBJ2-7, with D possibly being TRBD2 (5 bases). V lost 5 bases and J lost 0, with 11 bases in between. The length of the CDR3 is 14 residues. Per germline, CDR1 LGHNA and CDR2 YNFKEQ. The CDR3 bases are TGTGCCAGCAGCTCCGAACTAGACTCCTACGAGCAGTACTTC. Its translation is CASSSELDSYEQYF.

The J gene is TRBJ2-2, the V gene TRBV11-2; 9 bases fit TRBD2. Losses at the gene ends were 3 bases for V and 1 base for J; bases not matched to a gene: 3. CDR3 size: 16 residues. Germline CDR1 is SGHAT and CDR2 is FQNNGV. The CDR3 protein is CASSFGTSLNTGELFF. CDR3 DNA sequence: TGTGCCAGCAGCTTCGGGACTAGCCTGAACACCGGGGAGCTGTTTTTT. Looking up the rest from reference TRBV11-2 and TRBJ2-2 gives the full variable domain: EAGVAQSPRYKIIEKRQSVAFWCNPISGHATLYWYQQILGQGPKLLIQFQNNGVVDDSQLPKDRFSAERLKGVDSTLKIQPAKLEDSAVYLCASSFGTSLNTGELFFGEGSRLTVL.

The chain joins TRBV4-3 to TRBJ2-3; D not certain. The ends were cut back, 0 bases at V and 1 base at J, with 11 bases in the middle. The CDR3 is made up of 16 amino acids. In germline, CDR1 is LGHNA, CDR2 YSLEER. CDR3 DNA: TGCGCCAGCAGCCAAGATCCCGGACCCGGCACAGATACGCAGTATTTT. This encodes CASSQDPGPGTDTQYF.

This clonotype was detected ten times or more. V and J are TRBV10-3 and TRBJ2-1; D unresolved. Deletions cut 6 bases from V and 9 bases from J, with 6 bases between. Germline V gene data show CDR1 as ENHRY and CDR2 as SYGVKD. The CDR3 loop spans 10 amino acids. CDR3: CAIRNGEQFF. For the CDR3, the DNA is TGTGCCATCAGAAACGGTGAGCAGTTCTTC.

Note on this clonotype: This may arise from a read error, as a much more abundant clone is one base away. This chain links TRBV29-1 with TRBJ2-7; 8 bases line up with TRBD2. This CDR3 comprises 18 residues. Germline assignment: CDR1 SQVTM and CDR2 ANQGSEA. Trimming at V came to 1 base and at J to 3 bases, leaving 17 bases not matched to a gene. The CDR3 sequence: CSVEGPSGERETIYEQYF. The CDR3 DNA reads TGCAGCGTTGAAGGTCCCTCTGGGGAGCGGGAGACAATCTACGAGCAGTACTTC.

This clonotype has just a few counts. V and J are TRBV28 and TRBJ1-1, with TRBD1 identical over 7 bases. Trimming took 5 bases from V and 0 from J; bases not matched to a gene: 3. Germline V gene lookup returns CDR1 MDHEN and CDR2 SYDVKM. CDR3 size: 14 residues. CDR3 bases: TGTGCCAGCAGTCGACAGGGCTTGAACACTGAAGCTTTCTTT. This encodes CASSRQGLNTEAFF.

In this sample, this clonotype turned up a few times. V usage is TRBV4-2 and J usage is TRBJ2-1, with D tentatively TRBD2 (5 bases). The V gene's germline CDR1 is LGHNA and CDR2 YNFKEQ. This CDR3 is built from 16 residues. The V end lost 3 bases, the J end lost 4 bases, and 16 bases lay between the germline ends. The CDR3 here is CASSQMARAGYNEQFF. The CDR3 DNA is TGTGCCAGCAGCCAGATGGCGAGGGCCGGGTACAATGAGCAGTTCTTC.

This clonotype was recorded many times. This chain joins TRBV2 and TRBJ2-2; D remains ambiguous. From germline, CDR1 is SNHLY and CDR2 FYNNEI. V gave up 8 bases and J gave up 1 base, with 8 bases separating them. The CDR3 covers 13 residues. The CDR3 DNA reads TGTGCCAGCTCCGTGGAGAACACCGGGGAGCTGTTTTTT. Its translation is CASSVENTGELFF. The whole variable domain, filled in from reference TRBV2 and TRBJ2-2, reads EPEVTQTPSHQVTQMGQEVILRCVPISNHLYFYWYRQILGQKVEFLVSFYNNEISEKSEIFDDQFSVERPDGSNFTLKIRSTKLEDSAMYFCASSVENTGELFFGEGSRLTVL.

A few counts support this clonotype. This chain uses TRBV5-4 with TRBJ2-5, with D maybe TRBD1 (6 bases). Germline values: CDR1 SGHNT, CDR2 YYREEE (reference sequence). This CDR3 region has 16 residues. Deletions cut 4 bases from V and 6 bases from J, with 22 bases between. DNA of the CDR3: TGTGCCAGCAGCCCCAAAACCGACAGGTCTGGGAAGACCCAGTACTTC. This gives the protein CASSPKTDRSGKTQYF.

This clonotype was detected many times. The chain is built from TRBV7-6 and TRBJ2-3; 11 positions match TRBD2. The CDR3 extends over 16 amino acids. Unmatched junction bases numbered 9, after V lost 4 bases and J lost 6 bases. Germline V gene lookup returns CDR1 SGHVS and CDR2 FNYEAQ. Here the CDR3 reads CASSWGLAAPSDTQYF. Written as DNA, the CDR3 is TGTGCCAGCAGCTGGGGACTAGCGGCTCCGTCGGATACGCAGTATTTT.

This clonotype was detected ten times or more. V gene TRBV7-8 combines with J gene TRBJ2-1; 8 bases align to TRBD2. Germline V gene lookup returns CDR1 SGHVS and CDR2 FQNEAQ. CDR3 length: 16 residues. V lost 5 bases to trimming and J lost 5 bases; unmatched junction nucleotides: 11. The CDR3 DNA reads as TGTGCCAGCAGCCTCTTCGCGGGGGGAAGGGACAATGAGCAGTTCTTC. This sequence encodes CASSLFAGGRDNEQFF. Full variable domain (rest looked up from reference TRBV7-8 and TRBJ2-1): GAGVSQSPRYKVAKRGQDVALRCDPISGHVSLFWYQQALGQGPEFLTYFQNEAQLDKSGLPSDRFFAERPEGSVSTLKIQRTQQEDSAVYLCASSLFAGGRDNEQFFGPGTRLTVL.

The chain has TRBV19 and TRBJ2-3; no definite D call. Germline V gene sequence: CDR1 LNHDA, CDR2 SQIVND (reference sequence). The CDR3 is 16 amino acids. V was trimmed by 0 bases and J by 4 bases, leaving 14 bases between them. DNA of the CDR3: TGTGCCAGTAGTATAGATTCGCCTGGAGAGGCAGATACGCAGTATTTT. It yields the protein CASSIDSPGEADTQYF.

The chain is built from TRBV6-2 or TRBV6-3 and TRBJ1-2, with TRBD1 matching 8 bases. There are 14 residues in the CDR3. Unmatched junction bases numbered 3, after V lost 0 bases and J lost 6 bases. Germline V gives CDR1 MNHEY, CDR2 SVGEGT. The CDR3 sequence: CASSYSSTGDGYTF. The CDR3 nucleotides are TGTGCCAGCAGTTACTCGTCGACAGGGGATGGCTACACCTTC.

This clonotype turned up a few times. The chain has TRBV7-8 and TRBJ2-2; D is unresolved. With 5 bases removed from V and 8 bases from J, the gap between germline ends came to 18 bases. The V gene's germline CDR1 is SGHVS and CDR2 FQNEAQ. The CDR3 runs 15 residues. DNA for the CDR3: TGTGCCAGCAGCGGTGTGTCAACAATCAATGGGGAGCTGTTTTTT. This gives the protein CASSGVSTINGELFF.

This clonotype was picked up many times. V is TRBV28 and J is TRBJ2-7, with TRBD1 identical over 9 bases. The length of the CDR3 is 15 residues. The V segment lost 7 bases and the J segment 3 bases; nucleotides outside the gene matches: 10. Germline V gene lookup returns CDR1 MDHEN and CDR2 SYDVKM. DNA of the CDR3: TGTGCCAGCATCGCCTCCGGGACAGGGAACTACGAGCAGTACTTC. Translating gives CASIASGTGNYEQYF.

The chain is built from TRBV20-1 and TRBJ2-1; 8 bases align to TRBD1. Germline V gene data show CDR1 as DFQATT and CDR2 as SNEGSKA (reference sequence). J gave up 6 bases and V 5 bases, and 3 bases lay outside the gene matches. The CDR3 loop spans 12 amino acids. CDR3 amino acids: CSAEDRVNEQFF. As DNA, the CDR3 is TGCAGTGCTGAGGACAGGGTCAATGAGCAGTTCTTC.

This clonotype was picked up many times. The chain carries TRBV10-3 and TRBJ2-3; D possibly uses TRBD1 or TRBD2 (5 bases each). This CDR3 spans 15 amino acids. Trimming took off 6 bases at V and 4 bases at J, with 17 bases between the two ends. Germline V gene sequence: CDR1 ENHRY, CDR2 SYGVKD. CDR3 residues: CAIRGRTQSSDTQYF. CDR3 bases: TGTGCCATCAGGGGACGGACCCAGTCGTCAGATACGCAGTATTTT.

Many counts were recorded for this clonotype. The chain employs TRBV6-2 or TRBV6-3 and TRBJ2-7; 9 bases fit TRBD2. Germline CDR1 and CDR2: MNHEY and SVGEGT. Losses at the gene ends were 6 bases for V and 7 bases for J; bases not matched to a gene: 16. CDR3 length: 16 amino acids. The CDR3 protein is CASSSLAGNEGREQYF. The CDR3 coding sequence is TGTGCCAGCAGCTCTCTAGCGGGGAACGAAGGACGGGAGCAGTACTTC.

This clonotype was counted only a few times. CDR3 nucleotides: TGTGCCAGCAGTTACGGTCGGCTTAGGGCTGAAGCTTTCTTT. Amino acids: CASSYGRLRAEAFF. The V call is TRBV6-2 or TRBV6-3, the J call TRBJ1-1; D remains unclear. The V end lost 2 bases, the J end lost 6 bases, and 13 bases lay between the germline ends. CDR1 is MNHEY, CDR2 SVGEGT, per germline. The CDR3 has 14 amino acids.

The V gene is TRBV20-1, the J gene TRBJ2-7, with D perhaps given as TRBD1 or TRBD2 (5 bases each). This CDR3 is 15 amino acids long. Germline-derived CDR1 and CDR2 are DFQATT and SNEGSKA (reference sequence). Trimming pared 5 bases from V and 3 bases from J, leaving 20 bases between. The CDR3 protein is CSAYPANRDGYEQYF. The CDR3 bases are TGCAGTGCTTACCCGGCTAACCGGGACGGCTACGAGCAGTACTTC.

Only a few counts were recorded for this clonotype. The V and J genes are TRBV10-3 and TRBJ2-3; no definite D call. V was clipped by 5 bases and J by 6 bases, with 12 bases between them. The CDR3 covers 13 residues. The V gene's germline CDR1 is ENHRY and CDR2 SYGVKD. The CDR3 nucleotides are TGTGCCATCAGTCCCTTGGGGTCTGATACGCAGTATTTT. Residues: CAISPLGSDTQYF.

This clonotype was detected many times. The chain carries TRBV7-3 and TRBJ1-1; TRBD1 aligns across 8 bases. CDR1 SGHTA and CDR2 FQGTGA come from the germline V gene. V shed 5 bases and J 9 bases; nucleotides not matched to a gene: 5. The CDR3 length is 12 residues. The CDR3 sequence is CASSHGQGQAFF. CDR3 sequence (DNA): TGTGCCAGCAGCCACGGACAGGGACAAGCTTTCTTT.